These T cell receptor beta chains were read from a single sample in a study of blood T cell repertoires in COVID-19. Only in-frame clones appear in the TCRdb table, and some are missing; sequencing was by immunoSEQ multiplex PCR. The table has about 280,000 clones, around 90% seen once. The sample taken for sequencing was PBMCs or T cells enriched from blood (not recorded which). Source of these receptors: a man aged 40-49 years who had been exposed to COVID-19. Both conserved end residues are part of each CDR3. The order of the fields is D gene, J gene, clone size, V gene, CDR3 DNA, CDR3 protein. The D gene is left open where the match is weak. Only part of the rows carry a size: once, few, many, or a class if the clone is expanded.

>TRBD1|TRBJ2-5|few|TRBV5-1
TGCGCCAGCAGCCTGGGGACAGAGATCCAAGAGACCCAGTACTTC
CASSLGTEIQETQYF
>TRBD2|TRBJ2-1|.|TRBV11-3
TGTGCCAGCAGCTTGACTAGCGGCCAGGGGGAGCAGTTCTTC
CASSLTSGQGEQFF
>.|TRBJ2-7|.|TRBV28
TGTGCCAGCAGTTTAACTGGGAGAGCCTACGAGCAGTACTTC
CASSLTGRAYEQYF
>TRBD2|TRBJ2-5|.|TRBV11-3
TGTGCCAGCAGCCCCGCAAGGGGAACTAGCGGGACAAACCGAGAGACCCAGTACTTC
CASSPARGTSGTNRETQYF
>TRBD2|TRBJ2-1|.|TRBV5-1
TGCGCCAGCAGCGTGGAAACGGGACTAGGGGTTGTAGATGAGCAGTTCTTC
CASSVETGLGVVDEQFF
>.|TRBJ2-7|.|TRBV9
TGTGCCAGCAGCGTCACGACTAGCTCCTACGAGCAGTACTTC
CASSVTTSSYEQYF
>TRBD1|TRBJ1-4|.|TRBV30
TGTGCCTGGAGTACAGGGGTAATGGCTAATGAAAAACTGTTTTTT
CAWSTGVMANEKLFF
>.|TRBJ2-2|once|TRBV4-1
TGCGCCAGCAGCCAAGAGTTTTACGGGGGCACCGGGGAGCTGTTTTTT
CASSQEFYGGTGELFF
>.|TRBJ2-3|.|TRBV3-1/TRBV3-2
TGTGCCAGCAGCCAAGGGAGGGGCGTTCCCACAGATACGCAGTATTTT
CASSQGRGVPTDTQYF
>.|TRBJ1-5|.|TRBV28
TGTGCCAGCAGTCGCCGGACAGACGGCTATCAGCCCCAGCATTTT
CASSRRTDGYQPQHF
>.|TRBJ2-3|.|TRBV4-2
TGTGCCAGCAGCCAAGATCCGCCGACATCATCCGATACGCAGTATTTT
CASSQDPPTSSDTQYF
>.|TRBJ2-7|.|TRBV28
TGTGCCAGCGGGGAAGGGCGGGGCGAGCAGTACTTC
CASGEGRGEQYF
>.|TRBJ2-2|.|TRBV3-1/TRBV3-2
TGTGCCAGCAGCCAAGTGTACGGGGAGCTGTTTTTT
CASSQVYGELFF
>.|TRBJ2-2|.|TRBV4-3
TGCGCCAGCAGCCCCTCTCCGGTTCGGGAAGGCACCGGGGAGCTGTTTTTT
CASSPSPVREGTGELFF
>.|TRBJ1-2|.|TRBV7-8
TGTGCCAGCAGCCCCCTCGAGAGTTATAACTATGGCTACACCTTC
CASSPLESYNYGYTF
>TRBD1|TRBJ2-3|.|TRBV9
TGTGCCAGCAGCGGTGGACAGGGGCCGGCAGATACGCAGTATTTT
CASSGGQGPADTQYF